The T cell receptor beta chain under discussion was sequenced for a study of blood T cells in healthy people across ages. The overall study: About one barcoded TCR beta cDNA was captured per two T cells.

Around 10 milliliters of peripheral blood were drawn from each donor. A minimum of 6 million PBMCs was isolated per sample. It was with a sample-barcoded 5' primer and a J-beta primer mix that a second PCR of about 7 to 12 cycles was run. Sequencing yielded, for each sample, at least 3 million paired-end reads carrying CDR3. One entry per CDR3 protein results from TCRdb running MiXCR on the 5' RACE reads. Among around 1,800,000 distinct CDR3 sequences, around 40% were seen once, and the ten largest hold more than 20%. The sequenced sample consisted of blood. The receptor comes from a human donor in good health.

The CDR3 DNA sequence: TGCAGTGCGCCGACAGGGGGTGCTAATGAAAAACTGTTTTTT. Its translation is CSAPTGGANEKLFF. The V gene is TRBV20-1, the J gene TRBJ1-4, with 9 bases fitting TRBD1. CDR1 and CDR2 from the germline V gene are DFQATT and SNEGSKA (reference sequence). V was pared by 6 bases and J by 3 bases, with 5 bases of the junction left unmatched. The CDR3 extends over 14 amino acids.